The 10 T cell receptor beta chains listed next were all sequenced from one sample in a study of T cell responses to AZD1222 COVID-19 vaccine. Assay: immunoSEQ multiplex PCR; the TCRdb copy retains only in-frame clones and omits some. The sample holds 150,000 or so clones; 90% to 95% are singletons and the top ten take more than 1.2%. Sequenced material: peripheral blood, taken on day 0 of AZD1222 vaccination. The receptors come from an adult in good health.

The chain joins TRBV19 to TRBJ1-5, with a tentative D call TRBD1 (5 bases). Between the trimmed V and J ends, which lost 6 bases and 0 bases, there was a span of 12 bases. CDR3 size: 15 residues. Germline CDR1 LNHDA, CDR2 SQIVND (reference sequence). In nucleotides, the CDR3 is TGTGCCAGTAGACGGGGGTTTTTTAGCAATCAGCCCCAGCATTTT. Residues: CASRRGFFSNQPQHF.

J is TRBJ2-7 and V is TRBV9; D not certain. V was pared by 2 bases and J by 0 bases, with 12 bases between. The CDR3 spans 15 residues. Germline V gene lookup returns CDR1 SGDLS and CDR2 YYNGEE. The CDR3 DNA is TGTGCCAGCAGCGTTAGAGAGCACACCTCCTACGAGCAGTACTTC. Its protein is CASSVREHTSYEQYF.

V is TRBV30 and J is TRBJ1-6, with D unclear. Germline V gene data show CDR1 as GTSNPN and CDR2 as SVGIG (reference sequence). The CDR3 length is 16 residues. Trimming took off 2 bases at V and 8 bases at J, with 19 bases between the two ends. In nucleotides, the CDR3 is TGTGCCTGGAGTCCAGTACGTTCCTGGGAGGATTCACCCCTCCACTTT. It specifies CAWSPVRSWEDSPLHF.

The chain has TRBV6-2 or TRBV6-3 and TRBJ2-2, with TRBD2 identical over 8 bases. CDR3 length equals 17 residues. J gave up 0 bases and V 4 bases, and 7 bases lay outside the gene matches. Germline CDR1 reads MNHEY; CDR2 reads SVGEGT. CDR3 protein: CASSSSSGRSNTGELFF. The CDR3 nucleotides read TGTGCCAGCAGTTCCTCTAGCGGGCGGTCGAACACCGGGGAGCTGTTTTTT.

This clone was seen a few times. The genes are TRBV10-3 and TRBJ2-7; 16 bases are shared with TRBD2. V shed 6 bases and J 3 bases; nucleotides not matched to a gene: 5. CDR1 and CDR2 from the germline V gene are ENHRY and SYGVKD. The CDR3 totals 16 residues. CDR3 in amino acids: CAIRGTSGRADYEQYF. The DNA of the CDR3 is TGTGCCATCAGGGGGACTAGCGGGAGGGCCGACTACGAGCAGTACTTC.

The rearrangement uses TRBV6-2 or TRBV6-3 and TRBJ2-7; D is possibly TRBD1 (6 bases). The V gene lost 0 bases and the J gene lost 1 base, with 16 bases spanning the gap. The CDR3 contains 17 residues. The germline gives CDR1 MNHEY, CDR2 SVGEGT. CDR3 residues: CASSYSLQGRASYEQYF. The CDR3 coding sequence is TGTGCCAGCAGTTACTCCCTACAGGGCAGAGCTTCCTACGAGCAGTACTTC.

The chain carries TRBV27 and TRBJ1-2; D remains ambiguous. Germline lookup yields CDR1 MNHEY and CDR2 SMNVEV (reference sequence). Trimming pared 5 bases from V and 4 bases from J, leaving 14 bases between. The length of the CDR3 is 14 residues. The CDR3 loop is CASSPPQTTYGYTF. The CDR3 DNA reads as TGTGCCAGCAGTCCCCCCCAGACAACCTATGGCTACACCTTC.

The V and J genes are TRBV11-2 and TRBJ2-5; possible D gene TRBD1, 6 bases. V was cut by 1 base and J by 2 bases, with 11 bases left in between. Germline values: CDR1 SGHAT, CDR2 FQNNGV. This CDR3 comprises 15 residues. DNA of the CDR3: TGTGCCAGCAGCTTAGTCGGCAGGGGACAAGAGACCCAGTACTTC. Translating it yields CASSLVGRGQETQYF.

The chain recombines TRBV12-3 or TRBV12-4 with TRBJ2-7; D not certain. Between the trimmed V and J ends, which lost 5 bases and 3 bases, there was a span of 11 bases. The CDR3 sequence is 13 residues long. The DNA for the CDR3 is TGTGCCAGCAGTACCGTGGGCCTCTACGAGCAGTACTTC. This translates into CASSTVGLYEQYF.

The V and J genes are TRBV4-3 and TRBJ2-1; 16 bases map to TRBD2. V shed 3 bases and J 5 bases; nucleotides not matched to a gene: 16. From germline, CDR1 is LGHNA and CDR2 YSLEER. This CDR3 contains 21 residues. The CDR3 loop is CASSQKTGTSGGEYFNNEQFF. The CDR3 DNA reads as TGCGCCAGCAGCCAGAAGACCGGGACTAGCGGGGGGGAATACTTTAACAATGAGCAGTTCTTC.